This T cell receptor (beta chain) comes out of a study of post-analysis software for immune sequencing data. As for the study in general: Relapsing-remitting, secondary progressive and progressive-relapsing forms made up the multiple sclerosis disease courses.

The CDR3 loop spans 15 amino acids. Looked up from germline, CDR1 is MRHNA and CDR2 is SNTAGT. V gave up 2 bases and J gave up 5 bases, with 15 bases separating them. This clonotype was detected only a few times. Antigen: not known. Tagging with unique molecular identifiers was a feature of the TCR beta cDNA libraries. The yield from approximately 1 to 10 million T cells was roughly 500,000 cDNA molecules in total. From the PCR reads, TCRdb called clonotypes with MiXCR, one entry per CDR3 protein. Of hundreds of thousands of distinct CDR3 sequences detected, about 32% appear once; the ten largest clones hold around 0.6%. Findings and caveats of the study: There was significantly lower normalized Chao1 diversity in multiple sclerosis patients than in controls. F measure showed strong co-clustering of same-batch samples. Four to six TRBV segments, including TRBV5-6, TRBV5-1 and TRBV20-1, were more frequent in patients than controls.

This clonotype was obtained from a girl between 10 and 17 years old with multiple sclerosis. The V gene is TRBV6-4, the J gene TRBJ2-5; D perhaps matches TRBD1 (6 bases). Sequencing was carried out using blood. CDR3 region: CASSDPATGWETQYF. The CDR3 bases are TGTGCCAGCAGTGACCCGGCAACAGGGTGGGAGACCCAGTACTTC.